The rows below give T cell receptor beta chains drawn from one sample of a study of cytomegalovirus exposure and HLA in healthy donors. The method was immunoSEQ multiplex PCR; TCRdb's version includes in-frame clones alone and lacks a portion of them. The table shows about 57,000 clones, with approximately 95% occurring only once. The sequencing sample was made of PBMCs. The receptors were sampled from a woman between 18 and 29 years old in good health and CMV-seronegative. The CDR3 runs from the conserved cysteine through the conserved F or W. A D gene is named only where the DNA matches it firmly. The size entry is marked missing in some rows and otherwise reads once, few, many or a size class.

NA	NA	TRBV6-4	13	TRBJ1-2	CASSDSVDTKTHF	TGTGCCAGCAGTGACTCGGTAGACACGAAAACCCACTTC
NA	NA	TRBV7-9	13	TRBJ1-2	CASSWTDFYGYTF	TGTGCCAGCAGCTGGACGGACTTCTATGGCTACACCTTC
NA	NA	TRBV5-6	14	TRBJ1-3	CASSLVGVGNTIYF	TGTGCCAGCAGCTTGGTAGGGGTTGGAAACACCATATATTTT
TRBD1	NA	TRBV6-5	14	TRBJ2-3	CASSLQGAKDTQYF	TGTGCCAGCAGCCTACAGGGGGCAAAAGATACGCAGTATTTT
NA	NA	TRBV27	12	TRBJ1-5	CASRQANQPQHF	TGTGCCAGCAGACAGGCCAATCAGCCCCAGCATTTT
TRBD2	NA	TRBV13	19	TRBJ2-6	CASSRGIAGANSGANVLTF	TGTGCCAGCAGCCGTGGGATAGCGGGAGCGAACTCTGGGGCCAACGTCCTGACTTTC
TRBD2	NA	TRBV5-1	16	TRBJ2-5	CASSHRLAGGSETQYF	TGCGCCAGCAGCCACCGACTAGCGGGGGGTAGCGAGACCCAGTACTTC
TRBD1	NA	TRBV5-1	16	TRBJ2-5	CASSSTGQPYQETQYF	TGCGCCAGCAGCTCTACGGGACAGCCGTACCAAGAGACCCAGTACTTC
NA	NA	TRBV16	14	TRBJ1-5	CASSLSIGNQPQHF	TGTGCCAGCAGCTTGAGTATTGGCAATCAGCCCCAGCATTTT
NA	NA	TRBV6-5	14	TRBJ1-5	CASSDQGRDQPQHF	TGTGCCAGCAGTGATCAGGGGAGGGATCAGCCCCAGCATTTT
TRBD1	once	TRBV15	16	TRBJ1-4	CATSRDRGATNEKLFF	TGTGCCACCAGCAGAGACAGGGGGGCAACTAATGAAAAACTGTTTTTT
NA	NA	TRBV7-9	14	TRBJ2-1	CASSLAGTYNEQFF	TGTGCCAGCAGCTTAGCAGGGACATACAATGAGCAGTTCTTC
NA	NA	TRBV5-6	14	TRBJ1-2	CASSLVALNYGYTF	TGTGCCAGCAGCTTGGTGGCCTTAAACTATGGCTACACCTTC
NA	NA	TRBV7-2	12	TRBJ1-3	CASSEARNTIYF	TGTGCCAGCAGCGAAGCTAGAAACACCATATATTTT
NA	NA	TRBV5-1	12	TRBJ2-2	CASMQAGGELFF	TGCGCCAGCATGCAGGCGGGCGGGGAGCTGTTTTTT
TRBD2	NA	TRBV27	17	TRBJ2-1	CASSSGTSGRVINEQFF	TGTGCCAGCAGTTCCGGGACTAGCGGGAGGGTTATCAATGAGCAGTTCTTC
NA	once	TRBV18	14	TRBJ2-3	CASSPNSNTDTQYF	TGTGCCAGCTCACCGAACTCTAACACAGATACGCAGTATTTT
NA	NA	TRBV16	13	TRBJ1-2	CASSQSGPGGYTF	TGTGCCAGCAGCCAAAGCGGACCGGGTGGCTACACCTTC
TRBD2	NA	TRBV6-4	14	TRBJ2-1	CASSVGTSGRSLFF	TGTGCCAGCAGTGTGGGGACTAGCGGGAGGTCCCTTTTCTTC
NA	NA	TRBV27	16	TRBJ2-3	CASTPRADAWLDTQYF	TGTGCCAGCACCCCCCGAGCGGACGCCTGGCTGGATACGCAGTATTTT
NA	NA	TRBV6-1	15	TRBJ2-5	CASTIGGNSGGTQYF	TGTGCCAGCACCATCGGCGGGAATTCAGGGGGGACCCAGTACTTC
TRBD1	NA	TRBV18	17	TRBJ1-5	CASSPLGQGYSNQPQHF	TGTGCCAGCTCACCACTGGGACAGGGTTACAGCAATCAGCCCCAGCATTTT
NA	NA	TRBV9	12	TRBJ2-2	CASSADSGELFF	TGTGCCAGCAGCGCGGACTCCGGGGAGCTGTTTTTT
NA	few	TRBV5-1	12	TRBJ1-2	CASSYESRGYTF	TGCGCCAGCAGCTACGAGAGTCGTGGCTACACCTTC
TRBD1	NA	TRBV7-9	15	TRBJ1-2	CASSLTGGWGYGYTF	TGTGCCAGCAGCTTAACAGGGGGTTGGGGCTATGGCTACACCTTC
TRBD1	NA	TRBV30	13	TRBJ2-5	CAWGYRGSETQYF	TGTGCCTGGGGATACAGGGGATCAGAGACCCAGTACTTC
TRBD2	once	TRBV4-3	15	TRBJ2-2	CASNRAGDGTGELFF	TGCGCCAGCAATAGAGCGGGAGACGGGACCGGGGAGCTGTTTTTT
NA	NA	TRBV7-2	15	TRBJ1-2	CASRSSRMFRGGYTF	TGTGCCAGCAGGTCCTCCCGGATGTTTAGAGGTGGCTACACCTTC
NA	NA	TRBV4-1	15	TRBJ2-1	CASSQVLAGYNEQFF	TGCGCCAGCAGCCAAGTTCTCGCGGGGTACAATGAGCAGTTCTTC
NA	NA	TRBV5-6	14	TRBJ1-1	CASSPGRRATEAFF	TGTGCCAGCAGCCCGGGGAGGAGGGCCACTGAAGCTTTCTTT